This T cell receptor beta chain was sequenced in a study of blood T cell repertoires in COVID-19. Across the study: COVID-19 samples, acute and convalescent, were from the United States, Italy and Spain.

CDR1 is SGHTA and CDR2 is FQGNSA in the germline V gene. This CDR3 spans 16 amino acids. Losses at the gene ends were 5 bases for V and 4 bases for J; bases not matched to a gene: 9. Here immunoSEQ multiplex PCR was the method, and the copy in TCRdb shows in-frame clones only, minus some. The table shows approximately 200,000 clones, with 80% to 90% occurring only once. This sequence originates from a man aged 25 to 45 in a cohort exposed to, infected with or recovered from COVID-19 (not recorded which). Sequenced input: PBMCs or T cells enriched from blood (not recorded which). The rearrangement links TRBV7-2 to TRBJ1-5, with TRBD1 matching 9 bases. The CDR3 loop is CASSLWTGAENQPQHF. CDR3 DNA sequence: TGTGCCAGCAGCCTCTGGACAGGGGCCGAGAATCAGCCCCAGCATTTT.